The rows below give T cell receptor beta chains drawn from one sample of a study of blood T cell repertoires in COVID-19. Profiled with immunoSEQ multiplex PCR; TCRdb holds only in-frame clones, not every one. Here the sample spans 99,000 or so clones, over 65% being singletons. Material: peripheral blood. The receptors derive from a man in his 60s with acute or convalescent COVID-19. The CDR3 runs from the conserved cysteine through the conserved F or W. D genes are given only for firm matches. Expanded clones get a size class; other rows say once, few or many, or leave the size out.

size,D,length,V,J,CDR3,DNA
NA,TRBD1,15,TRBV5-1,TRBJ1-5,CASSFGTGGNQPQHF,TGCGCCAGCAGCTTTGGGACAGGGGGCAATCAGCCCCAGCATTTT
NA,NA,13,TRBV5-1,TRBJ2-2,CASSFHRAGELFF,TGCGCCAGCAGCTTCCACAGGGCCGGGGAGCTGTTTTTT
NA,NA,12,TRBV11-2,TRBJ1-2,CASSGGYYGYTF,TGTGCCAGCTCGGGGGGGTACTATGGCTACACCTTC
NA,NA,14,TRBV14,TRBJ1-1,CASSHLGGNTEAFF,TGTGCCAGCAGCCATCTCGGGGGGAACACTGAAGCTTTCTTT
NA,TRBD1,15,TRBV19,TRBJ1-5,CASSITGEESQPQHF,TGTGCCAGTAGTATTACAGGGGAAGAGAGTCAGCCCCAGCATTTT
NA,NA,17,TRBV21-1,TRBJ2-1,CASSKEGDRGRDNEQFF,TGTGCCAGCAGCAAAGAGGGGGACAGGGGGCGCGACAATGAGCAGTTCTTC
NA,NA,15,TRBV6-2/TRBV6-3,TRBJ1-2,CASSYSSGGNYGYTF,TGTGCCAGCAGTTACTCGTCGGGGGGAAACTATGGCTACACCTTC
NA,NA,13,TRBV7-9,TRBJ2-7,CASSLAGGYEQYF,TGTGCCAGCAGCTTAGCTGGAGGCTACGAGCAGTACTTC
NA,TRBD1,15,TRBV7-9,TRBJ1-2,CASSPLGQVNYGYTF,TGTGCCAGCAGCCCGCTGGGACAGGTGAACTATGGCTACACCTTC
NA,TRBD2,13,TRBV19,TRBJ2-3,CASSGLAGDTQYF,TGTGCCAGTAGTGGCCTAGCGGGAGATACGCAGTATTTT
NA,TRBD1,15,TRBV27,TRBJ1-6,CASRPGTGGYSPLHF,TGTGCCAGCAGACCCGGGACAGGGGGCTATTCACCCCTCCACTTT
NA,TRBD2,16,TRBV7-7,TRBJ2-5,CASSLGGLAGERAQYF,TGTGCTAGCAGCTTAGGGGGACTAGCGGGAGAGAGGGCCCAGTACTTC
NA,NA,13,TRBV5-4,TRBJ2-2,CASRESLTGELFF,TGTGCCAGCAGGGAGAGCTTAACCGGGGAGCTGTTTTTT
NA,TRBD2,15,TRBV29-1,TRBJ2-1,CSVDSERGLYNEQFF,TGCAGCGTTGATTCGGAGCGGGGTCTCTACAATGAGCAGTTCTTC
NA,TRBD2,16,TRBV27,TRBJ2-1,CASSHGTSGRVSEQFF,TGTGCCAGCAGTCACGGGACTAGCGGGAGGGTCAGTGAGCAGTTCTTC
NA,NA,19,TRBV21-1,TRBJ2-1,CASSSVTSGRPSSYNEQFF,TGTGCCAGCAGCAGCGTGACTAGCGGGAGGCCAAGCTCCTACAATGAGCAGTTCTTC
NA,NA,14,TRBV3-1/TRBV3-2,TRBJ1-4,CASKGGGANEKLFF,TGTGCCAGCAAAGGCGGGGGGGCTAATGAAAAACTGTTTTTT
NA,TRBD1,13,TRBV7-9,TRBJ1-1,CASSTGQGLEAFF,TGTGCCAGCAGCACCGGACAGGGCTTAGAAGCTTTCTTT
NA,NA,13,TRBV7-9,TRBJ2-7,CASGGGGTYEQYF,TGTGCCAGCGGCGGAGGAGGGACCTACGAGCAGTACTTC
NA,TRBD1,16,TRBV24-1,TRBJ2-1,CATSGHPGQGHNEQFF,TGTGCCACCAGTGGTCACCCGGGACAGGGACACAATGAGCAGTTCTTC
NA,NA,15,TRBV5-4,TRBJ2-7,CASSFRGSRSYEQYF,TGTGCCAGCAGCTTTCGAGGGTCACGATCCTACGAGCAGTACTTC
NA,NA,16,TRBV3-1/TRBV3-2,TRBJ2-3,CASSQDWGGTTDTQYF,TGTGCCAGCAGCCAAGATTGGGGCGGAACCACAGATACGCAGTATTTT
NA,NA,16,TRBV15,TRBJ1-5,CATSRAGDGRTQPQHF,TGTGCCACCAGCAGAGCCGGAGACGGCAGAACCCAGCCCCAGCATTTT
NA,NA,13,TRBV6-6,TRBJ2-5,CASSSQGHETQYF,TGTGCCAGCAGTTCACAGGGACACGAGACCCAGTACTTC
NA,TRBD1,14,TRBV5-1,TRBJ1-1,CASSWDRGLGEAFF,TGCGCCAGCAGCTGGGACAGGGGGCTGGGTGAAGCTTTCTTT
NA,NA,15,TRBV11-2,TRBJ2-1,CASSLSQGSYNEQFF,TGTGCCAGCAGCTTATCACAGGGCTCCTACAATGAGCAGTTCTTC
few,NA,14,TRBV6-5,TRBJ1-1,CASSRPGGNTEAFF,TGTGCCAGCAGCCGACCGGGGGGGAACACTGAAGCTTTCTTT
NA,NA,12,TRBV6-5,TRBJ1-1,CATNRENTEAFF,TGTGCCACAAACAGGGAGAACACTGAAGCTTTCTTT
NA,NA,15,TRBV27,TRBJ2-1,CASSPGGSQGYQQFF,TGTGCCAGCAGTCCTGGAGGCTCCCAGGGGTATCAGCAGTTCTTC
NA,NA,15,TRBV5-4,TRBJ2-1,CASSLGAGSYNEQFF,TGTGCCAGCAGCTTGGGGGCAGGTTCCTACAATGAGCAGTTCTTC
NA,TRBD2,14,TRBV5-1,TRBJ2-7,CASSSGLGNYEQYF,TGCGCCAGCAGCTCCGGACTAGGGAACTACGAGCAGTACTTC
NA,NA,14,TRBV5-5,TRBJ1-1,CASSNRRGNTEAFF,TGTGCCAGCAGCAACCGCAGGGGGAACACTGAAGCTTTCTTT
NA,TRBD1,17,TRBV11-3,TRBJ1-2,CASSSAIGQGAHYGYTF,TGTGCCAGCAGCTCCGCAATCGGACAGGGGGCCCACTATGGCTACACCTTC
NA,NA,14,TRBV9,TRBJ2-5,CASSTSPARETQYF,TGTGCCAGCAGTACTAGCCCCGCCCGGGAGACCCAGTACTTC
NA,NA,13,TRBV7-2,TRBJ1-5,CASSLLFDQPQHF,TGTGCCAGCAGCTTACTTTTCGATCAGCCCCAGCATTTT